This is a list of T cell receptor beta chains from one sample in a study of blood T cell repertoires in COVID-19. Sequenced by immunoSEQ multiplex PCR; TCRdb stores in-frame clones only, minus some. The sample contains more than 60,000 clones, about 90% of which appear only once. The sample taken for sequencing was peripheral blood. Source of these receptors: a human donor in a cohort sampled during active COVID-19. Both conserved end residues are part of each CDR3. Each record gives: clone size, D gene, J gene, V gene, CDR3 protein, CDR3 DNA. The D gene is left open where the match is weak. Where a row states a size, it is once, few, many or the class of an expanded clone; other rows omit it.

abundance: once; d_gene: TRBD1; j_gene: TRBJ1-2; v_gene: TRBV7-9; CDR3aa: CASSQGQGPFYGYTF; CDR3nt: TGTGCCAGCAGCCAAGGACAGGGGCCCTTCTATGGCTACACCTTC
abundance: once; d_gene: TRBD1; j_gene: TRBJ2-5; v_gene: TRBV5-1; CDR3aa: CASYRGHSETQYF; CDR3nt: TGCGCCAGCTACAGGGGGCATTCGGAGACCCAGTACTTC
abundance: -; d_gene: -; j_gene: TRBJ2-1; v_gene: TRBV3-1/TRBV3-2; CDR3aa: CASSQDGLPYNEQFF; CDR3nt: TGTGCCAGCAGCCAAGATGGGCTGCCCTACAATGAGCAGTTCTTC
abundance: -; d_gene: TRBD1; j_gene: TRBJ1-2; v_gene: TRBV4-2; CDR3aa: CASSQDWGTGINYGYTF; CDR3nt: TGTGCCAGCAGCCAAGATTGGGGGACAGGGATTAACTATGGCTACACCTTC
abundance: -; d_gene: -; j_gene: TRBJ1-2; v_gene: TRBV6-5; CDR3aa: CASSRRVNANYGYTF; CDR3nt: TGTGCCAGCAGTCGACGGGTTAATGCTAACTATGGCTACACCTTC
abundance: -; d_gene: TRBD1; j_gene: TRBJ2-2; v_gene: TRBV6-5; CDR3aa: CASSSGTGGVGELFF; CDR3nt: TGTGCCAGCAGCAGCGGGACAGGGGGCGTAGGGGAGCTGTTTTTT
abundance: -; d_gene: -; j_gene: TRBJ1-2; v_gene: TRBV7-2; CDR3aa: CASSPQGEGGYTF; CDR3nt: TGTGCCAGCAGCCCCCAAGGGGAGGGAGGCTACACCTTC
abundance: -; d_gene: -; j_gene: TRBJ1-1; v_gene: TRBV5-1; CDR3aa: CASSLAGSRTEAFF; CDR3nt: TGCGCCAGCAGCTTGGCAGGGTCAAGAACTGAAGCTTTCTTT
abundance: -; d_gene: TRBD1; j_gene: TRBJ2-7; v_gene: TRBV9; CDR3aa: CASSPRQGSIGEQYF; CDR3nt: TGTGCCAGCAGCCCCCGACAGGGCTCCATTGGCGAGCAGTACTTC
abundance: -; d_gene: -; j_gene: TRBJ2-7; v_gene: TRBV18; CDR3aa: CASSPAERGGRYEQYF; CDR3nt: TGTGCCAGCTCACCAGCCGAAAGGGGGGGGCGGTACGAGCAGTACTTC
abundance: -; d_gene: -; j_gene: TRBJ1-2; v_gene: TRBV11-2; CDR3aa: CASSLGQQGRGYTF; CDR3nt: TGTGCCAGCAGCTTAGGCCAACAGGGCCGGGGCTACACCTTC
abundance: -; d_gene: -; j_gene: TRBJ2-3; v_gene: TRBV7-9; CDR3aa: CASSQGLTTDTQYF; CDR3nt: TGTGCCAGCAGCCAGGGCCTGACTACAGATACGCAGTATTTT
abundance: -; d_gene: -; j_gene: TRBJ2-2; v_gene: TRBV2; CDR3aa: CASSRDSGGELFF; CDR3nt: TGTGCCAGCAGTAGGGACTCTGGGGGGGAGCTGTTTTTT
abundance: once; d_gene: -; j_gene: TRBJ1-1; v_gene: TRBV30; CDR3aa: CAWSAGTITEAFF; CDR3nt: TGTGCCTGGAGTGCCGGGACAATCACTGAAGCTTTCTTT
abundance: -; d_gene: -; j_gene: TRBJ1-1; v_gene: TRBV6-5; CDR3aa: CASKNQRVTEAFF; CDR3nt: TGTGCCAGCAAAAACCAGAGGGTCACTGAAGCTTTCTTT
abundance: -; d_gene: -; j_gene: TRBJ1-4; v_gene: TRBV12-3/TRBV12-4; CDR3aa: CASSSLTDEKLFF; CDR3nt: TGTGCCAGCAGTTCCCTCACTGATGAAAAACTGTTTTTT
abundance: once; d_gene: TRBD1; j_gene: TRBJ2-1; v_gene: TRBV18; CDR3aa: CATSTGTGSYNEQFF; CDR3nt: TGTGCCACCTCAACCGGGACAGGGTCCTACAATGAGCAGTTCTTC
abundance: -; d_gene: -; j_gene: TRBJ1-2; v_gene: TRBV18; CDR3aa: CASSPPGRDYGYTF; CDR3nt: TGTGCCAGCTCACCACCAGGCAGGGACTATGGCTACACCTTC
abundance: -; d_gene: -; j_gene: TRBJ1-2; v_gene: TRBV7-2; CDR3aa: CASSAYRDAGYTF; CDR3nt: TGTGCCAGCAGCGCATACAGGGATGCTGGCTACACCTTC
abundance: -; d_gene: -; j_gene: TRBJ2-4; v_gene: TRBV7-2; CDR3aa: CASSPPGQGKNIQYF; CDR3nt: TGTGCCAGCAGCCCTCCGGGGCAGGGGAAAAACATTCAGTACTTC
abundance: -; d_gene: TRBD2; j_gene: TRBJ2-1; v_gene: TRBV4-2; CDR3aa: CASSPRVGVVHSGVDSKYNEQFF; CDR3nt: TGTGCCAGCAGCCCCCGCGTCGGTGTGGTTCATAGCGGGGTTGATTCGAAGTACAATGAGCAGTTCTTC
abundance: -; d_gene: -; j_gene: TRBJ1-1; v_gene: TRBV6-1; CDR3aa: CASSEAWPGGGGAEAFF; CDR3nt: TGTGCCAGCAGTGAAGCGTGGCCGGGAGGTGGAGGTGCTGAAGCTTTCTTT
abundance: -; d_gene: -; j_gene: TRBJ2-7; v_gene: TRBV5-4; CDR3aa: CASSTGRGPSYEQYF; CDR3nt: TGTGCCAGCAGCACGGGCAGGGGACCCTCCTACGAGCAGTACTTC
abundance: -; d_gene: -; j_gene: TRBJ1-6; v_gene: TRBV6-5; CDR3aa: CATSGGSYNSPLHF; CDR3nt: TGTGCCACCTCCGGGGGATCCTATAATTCACCCCTCCACTTT
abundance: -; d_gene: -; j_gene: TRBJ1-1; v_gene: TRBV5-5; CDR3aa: CASSLGRREDTEAFF; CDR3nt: TGTGCCAGCAGCTTGGGTCGCAGGGAGGACACTGAAGCTTTCTTT
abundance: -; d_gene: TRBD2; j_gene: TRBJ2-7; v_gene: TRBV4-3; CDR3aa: CASSRGLAGVLYEQYF; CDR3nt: TGCGCCAGCAGCCGCGGACTAGCGGGGGTTTTATACGAGCAGTACTTC
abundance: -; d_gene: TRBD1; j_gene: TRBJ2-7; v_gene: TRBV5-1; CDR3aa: CASSRSGQASYEQYF; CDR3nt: TGCGCCAGCAGCAGGTCGGGACAGGCCTCCTACGAGCAGTACTTC
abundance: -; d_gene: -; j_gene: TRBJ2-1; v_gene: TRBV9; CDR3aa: CASSAGGADYNEQFF; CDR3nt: TGTGCCAGCAGCGCTGGGGGGGCTGACTACAATGAGCAGTTCTTC
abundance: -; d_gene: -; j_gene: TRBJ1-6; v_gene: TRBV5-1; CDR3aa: CASSPAGSSYNSPLHF; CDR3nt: TGCGCCAGCAGCCCCGCGGGGAGCTCCTATAATTCACCCCTCCACTTT
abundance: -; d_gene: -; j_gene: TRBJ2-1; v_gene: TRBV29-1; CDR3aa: CSAGTLSGVGYNEQFF; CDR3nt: TGCAGCGCTGGAACCCTGTCGGGGGTGGGTTACAATGAGCAGTTCTTC
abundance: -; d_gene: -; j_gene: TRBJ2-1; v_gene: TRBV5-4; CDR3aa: CATPDYSYNEQFF; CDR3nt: TGTGCTACCCCCGACTACTCCTACAATGAGCAGTTCTTC
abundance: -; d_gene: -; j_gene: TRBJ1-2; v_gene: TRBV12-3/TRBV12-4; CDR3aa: CASTRRRGYGYTF; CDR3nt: TGTGCCAGCACCCGTCGACGGGGTTATGGCTACACCTTC
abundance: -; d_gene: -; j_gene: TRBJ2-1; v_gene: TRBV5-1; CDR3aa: CASSLGSSYNEQFF; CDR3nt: TGCGCCAGCAGCTTGGGCAGCTCCTACAATGAGCAGTTCTTC
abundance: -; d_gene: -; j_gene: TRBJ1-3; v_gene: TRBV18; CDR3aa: CASSPAPTYSGNTIYF; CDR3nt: TGTGCCAGCTCACCTGCCCCAACCTACTCTGGAAACACCATATATTTT
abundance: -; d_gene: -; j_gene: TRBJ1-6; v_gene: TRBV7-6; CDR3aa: CASSPLEGYNSPLHF; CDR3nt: TGTGCCAGCTCCCCCCTGGAGGGCTATAATTCACCCCTCCACTTT
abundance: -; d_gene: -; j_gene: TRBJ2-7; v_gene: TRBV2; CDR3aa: CASGSPRGYEQYF; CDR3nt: TGTGCCAGCGGATCTCCCAGGGGCTACGAGCAGTACTTC
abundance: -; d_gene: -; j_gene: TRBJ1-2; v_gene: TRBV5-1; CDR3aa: CASSMQEDYGYTF; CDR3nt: TGCGCCAGCAGTATGCAGGAGGACTATGGCTACACCTTC
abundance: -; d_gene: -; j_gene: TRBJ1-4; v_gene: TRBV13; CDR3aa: CASSLSGGGGVNEKLFF; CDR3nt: TGTGCCAGCAGCTTGTCCGGGGGCGGGGGCGTAAATGAAAAACTGTTTTTT
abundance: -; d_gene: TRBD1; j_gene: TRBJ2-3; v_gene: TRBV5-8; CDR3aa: CASSFFRGQTDTQYF; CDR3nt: TGTGCCAGCAGCTTTTTCAGGGGGCAGACAGATACGCAGTATTTT
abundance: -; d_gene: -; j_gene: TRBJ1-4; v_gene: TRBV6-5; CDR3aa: CASSSGDNEKLFF; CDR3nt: TGTGCCAGCAGTTCAGGCGACAATGAAAAACTGTTTTTT
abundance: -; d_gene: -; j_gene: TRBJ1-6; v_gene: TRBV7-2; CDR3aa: CASSILGSSYNSPLHF; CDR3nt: TGTGCCAGCAGCATCCTGGGGAGCTCCTATAATTCACCCCTCCACTTT
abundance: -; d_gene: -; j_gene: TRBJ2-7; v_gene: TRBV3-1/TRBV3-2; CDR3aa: CASSQPILGLGIYEQYF; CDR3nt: TGTGCCAGCAGCCAACCTATCTTGGGCCTCGGAATTTACGAGCAGTACTTC
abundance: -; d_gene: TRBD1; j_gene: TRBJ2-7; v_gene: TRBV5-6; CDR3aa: CASSLAGTVDSYEQYF; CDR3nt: TGTGCCAGCAGCTTGGCCGGGACAGTGGACTCCTACGAGCAGTACTTC
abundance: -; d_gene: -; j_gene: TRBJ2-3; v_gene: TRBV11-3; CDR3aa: CASSDGTAWGDTQYF; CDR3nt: TGTGCCAGCAGCGACGGGACTGCCTGGGGAGATACGCAGTATTTT
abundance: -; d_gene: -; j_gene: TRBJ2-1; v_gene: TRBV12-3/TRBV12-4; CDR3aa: CASRGVNEQFF; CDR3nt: TGTGCCAGCAGAGGGGTAAATGAGCAGTTCTTC
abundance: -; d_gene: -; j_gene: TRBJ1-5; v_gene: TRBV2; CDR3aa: CASTGGGNQPQHF; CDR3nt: TGTGCCAGCACTGGCGGGGGAAATCAGCCCCAGCATTTT
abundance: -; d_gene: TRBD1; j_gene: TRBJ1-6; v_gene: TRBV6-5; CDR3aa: CASKRPGQYNSPLHF; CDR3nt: TGTGCCAGCAAAAGGCCGGGACAGTATAATTCACCCCTCCACTTT
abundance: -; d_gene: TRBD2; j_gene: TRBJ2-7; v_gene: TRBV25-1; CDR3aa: CASSEGGGWIEQYF; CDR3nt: TGTGCCAGCAGTGAAGGCGGGGGTTGGATCGAGCAGTACTTC